A single sample is the source of the 25 T cell receptor beta chains below, sequenced in a study of CD8+CD57+ T cells in acquired aplastic anemia. Patients chosen for sequencing had CD8+CD57+ cells that had expanded, as shown by flow cytometry. Profiling of TCR beta VDJ combinations and CDR3 sequences used genomic DNA as template. TCRdb independently ran MiXCR on the reads; one entry per CDR3 protein. The sample consists of approximately 250,000 distinct CDR3 sequences, approximately 82% of them appearing once. Sequenced input: sorted CD4+, CD8+, or CD8+CD57+ T cells (not recorded which) from PBMCs. These receptors were obtained from a human donor with aplastic anemia.

V and J are TRBV5-5 and TRBJ2-1; no reliable D call. V was pared by 2 bases and J by 8 bases, with 20 bases between. From germline, CDR1 is SGHKS and CDR2 YYEKEE (reference sequence). This CDR3 comprises 16 residues. In DNA, the CDR3 is TGTGCCAGCAGCTTTGGAAGAAGCGCAAGGAGCGATGAGCAGTTCTTC. This encodes CASSFGRSARSDEQFF.

The V call is TRBV7-9, the J call TRBJ1-1; a weak D match, TRBD1 (6 bases). Matching the DNA end better, TRBJ2-1 makes the J call doubtful. Per germline, CDR1 SEHNR and CDR2 FQNEAQ (reference sequence). This CDR3 comprises 13 residues. In nucleotides, the CDR3 is TGTGCCAGCAGTTATAGGGGGAACCATGAGCAGTTCTTC. Amino acid sequence: CASSYRGNHEQFF.

The V call is TRBV9, the J call TRBJ2-5, with D possibly being TRBD2 (5 bases). The CDR3 extends over 14 amino acids. The germline V and J ends were trimmed by 4 bases and 2 bases, with 12 bases remaining between them. CDR1 SGDLS and CDR2 YYNGEE come from the germline V gene. This CDR3 is CASSRGCEQETQYF. CDR3 DNA: TGTGCCAGCAGCAGAGGGTGCGAGCAAGAGACCCAGTACTTC.

Turning to this clonotype: The CDR3 end shows no conserved phenylalanine or tryptophan, and so a read error is likely. The DNA is omitted, as the CDR3 cannot be located on it reliably, and the CDR3 follows TCRdb's listing. This sequence joins TRBV2 and TRBJ1-2. CDR1 and CDR2 (germline): SNHLY, FYNNEI. The CDR3 adds up to 12 amino acids, both ends counted. The CDR3 here is CASSASWRGNTE.

Details on this clonotype: This CDR3 fails to terminate in the conserved phenylalanine or tryptophan, so it likely reflects a read error. The DNA is left out, because the CDR3 cannot be placed on it with certainty; the CDR3 is given as TCRdb lists it. The chain uses TRBV7-6 and TRBJ2-1; the tabulated D call, TRBD1, remains unverified against the DNA. Ends included, the CDR3 has 13 residues. The germline V gene has CDR1 SGHVS and CDR2 FNYEAQ. The CDR3 reads CATKLEGGNHRLS.

This clonotype was counted only a few times. This chain uses TRBV5-6 with TRBJ2-1, with D possibly matching TRBD2 (6 bases). The CDR3 has 13 residues. V was cut by 0 bases and J by 13 bases, with 14 bases left in between. Per the germline V gene, CDR1 is SGHDT and CDR2 is YYEEEE. The CDR3 nucleotides are TGTGCCAGCAGCTTGGGGGAGGCGGGTGGACAGTTCTTC. It codes for CASSLGEAGGQFF.

About this clonotype itself: Mismatch with germline at one junction end may stem from a read error. The chain has TRBV7-3 and TRBJ2-7; D unresolved. CDR1 is SGHTA and CDR2 is FQGTGA in the germline V gene. This CDR3 has 14 residues. CDR3 loop: CASSQCHAGYYTFF. The CDR3 DNA is TGCGCCAGCAGCCAATGCCATGCAGGTTACTACACCTTCTTC.

V gene TRBV5-4 combines with J gene TRBJ1-6; no clear D. Germline CDR1 is SGHNT and CDR2 is YYREEE (reference sequence). This CDR3 has 15 residues. Deletions cut 2 bases from V and 5 bases from J, with 11 bases between. In nucleotides, the CDR3 is TGTGCCAGCAGCTTTGCTACCGGGGATAATTCACCCCTCCACTTT. Its protein product is CASSFATGDNSPLHF.

About this clonotype itself: The germline gene is not matched at one end of the junction; a read error may be the cause. The rearrangement links TRBV7-6 to TRBJ2-1, with 11 bases lining up with TRBD2. Per germline, CDR1 SGHVS and CDR2 FNYEAQ. The CDR3 totals 14 residues. The DNA for the CDR3 is TGTGCCAGCAGCTGGACTAGCGGGCGGGGTCAGGAGACCTTC. Its translation: CASSWTSGRGQETF.

The chain is built from TRBV5-6 and TRBJ1-4; TRBD1 is a possible D gene (5 bases). Trimming shortened V by 2 bases and J by 5 bases, and 10 bases separated the two germline ends. The CDR3 runs to 14 residues. Per the germline V gene, CDR1 is SGHDT and CDR2 is YYEEEE. The CDR3, as DNA: TGTGCCAGCAGCTTAGGGGTCGGAAATGAAAAACTGTTTTTT. It yields the protein CASSLGVGNEKLFF. The complete variable domain, with remaining parts taken from reference TRBV5-6 and TRBJ1-4, reads DAGVTQSPTHLIKTRGQQVTLRCSPKSGHDTVSWYQQALGQGPQFIFQYYEEEERQRGNFPDRFSGHQFPNYSSELNVNALLLGDSALYLCASSLGVGNEKLFFGSGTQLSVL.

For this clonotype: A read error may produce the germline difference seen at one junction end. This chain joins TRBV7-3 and TRBJ2-3, with D tentatively TRBD1 or TRBD2 (5 bases each). This CDR3 comprises 14 residues. Germline V gene sequence: CDR1 SGHTA, CDR2 FQGTGA. CDR3 region: CASSPEGTWGAPHF. The CDR3 nucleotides are TGTGCCAGCAGCCCAGAGGGGACCTGGGGAGCGCCCCATTTT.

DNA for the CDR3: TGTGCCAGCAGCTTGTACAATGCCCGGTTCTTC. It encodes CASSLYNARFF. The rearrangement links TRBV7-4 to TRBJ2-1, with no clear D. The CDR3 consists of 11 residues. Trimming stripped 3 bases from V and 15 bases from J, with 12 bases between. Germline values: CDR1 SGHVT, CDR2 SQSDAQ.

This clonotype was recorded a few times. The chain couples TRBV29-1 to TRBJ2-1; no clear D. The CDR3 is 11 amino acids. Between the trimmed V and J ends, which lost 2 bases and 6 bases, there was a span of 5 bases. Looked up from germline, CDR1 is SQVTM and CDR2 is ANQGSEA. CDR3 sequence (DNA): TGCAGCGTTGAAATGGGCAATGAGCAGTTCTTC. It yields the protein CSVEMGNEQFF.

This clonotype was counted a few times. The chain combines TRBV19 with TRBJ1-1; the D is unclear. The CDR3 loop spans 10 amino acids. The V end was cut by 6 bases, the J end by 10 bases, with 9 bases between. Per germline, CDR1 LNHDA and CDR2 SQIVND (reference sequence). In nucleotides, the CDR3 is TGTGCCAGTAGGAACGGTCGAGCTTTCTTT. This gives the protein CASRNGRAFF. Full variable domain (rest looked up from reference TRBV19 and TRBJ1-1): DGGITQSPKYLFRKEGQNVTLSCEQNLNHDAMYWYRQDPGQGLRLIYYSQIVNDFQKGDIAEGYSVSREKKESFPLTVTSAQKNPTAFYLCASRNGRAFFGQGTRLTVV.

The V gene is TRBV5-4, the J gene TRBJ2-7, with a possible D match to TRBD2 (6 bases). In germline, CDR1 is SGHNT, CDR2 YYREEE (reference sequence). CDR3 length: 15 amino acids. V was trimmed by 3 bases and J by 1 base, leaving 14 bases between them. The CDR3 bases are TGTGCCAGCAGCTCAACCGGGACTTCTTCCTACGAGCAGTACGTC. It is translated as CASSSTGTSSYEQYV.

With respect to this clonotype: This may stem from a read error, because a much larger clone lies one nucleotide away. The rearrangement uses TRBV6-5 and TRBJ1-2, with 7 bases identical to TRBD1. This CDR3 has 16 amino acids. J lost 9 bases, V lost 5 bases, and 18 bases had no gene match. CDR1 is MNHEY and CDR2 is SVGAGI in the germline V gene. The chain's CDR3 is CASSGGQFPVWHSYTF. CDR3 DNA sequence: TGTGCCAGCAGTGGGGGACAGTTTCCCGTTTGGCATAGCTACACCTTC.

The chain employs TRBV2 and TRBJ2-5, with 9 bases lining up with TRBD2. The J call could be wrong; TRBJ2-7 is a better fit for the DNA end. Germline assignment: CDR1 SNHLY and CDR2 FYNNEI. This CDR3 comprises 15 residues. CDR3 in DNA: TGTGCCAGCAGTTTAGTAGCGGGGGATCTCTACGAGCAGTACTTC. This translates into CASSLVAGDLYEQYF.

As concerns this clonotype: The junction differs from germline at one of its ends, possibly a read error. The rearrangement joins TRBV7-2 to TRBJ2-5; the D gene is possibly TRBD2 (6 bases). Germline-derived CDR1 and CDR2 are SGHTA and FQGNSA. This CDR3 region has 14 residues. CDR3 sequence reads: CATSWGLSEQYVGF. In DNA form, the CDR3 reads TGTGCCACCAGCTGGGGACTCAGCGAGCAGTACGTGGGGTTC.

As concerns this clonotype: The final CDR3 position lacks the conserved phenylalanine or tryptophan, pointing to a likely read error. This chain uses TRBV6-5 with TRBJ2-3, with TRBD2 identical over 10 bases. This CDR3 is built from 17 residues. Unmatched junction bases numbered 10, after V lost 6 bases and J lost 1 base. Per germline, CDR1 MNHEY and CDR2 SVGAGI. In DNA, the CDR3 is TGTGCCAGCAGGATCTACCTAGCGGGAGACGGCACAGATACGCAGTATCTT. It is translated as CASRIYLAGDGTDTQYL.

Turning to this clonotype: Given the absence of the conserved phenylalanine or tryptophan at the CDR3 end, a read error is likely. The J gene is TRBJ2-1, the V gene TRBV24-1; 11 positions agree with TRBD1. Trimming took 3 bases from V and 6 from J; bases not matched to a gene: 6. CDR1 KGHDR and CDR2 SFDVKD come from the germline V gene. The CDR3 is 16 residues long. CDR3 residues: CATSDPGQGVGNEQFS. The CDR3 DNA follows: TGTGCCACCAGTGATCCGGGACAGGGGGTAGGCAATGAGCAGTTCTCC.

Details on this clonotype: One junction end does not reproduce the germline sequence, and a read error may be involved. The V gene is TRBV7-9, the J gene TRBJ1-1; unclear D gene. Per germline, CDR1 SEHNR and CDR2 FQNEAQ (reference sequence). This CDR3 has 15 amino acids. The CDR3 coding sequence is TGTGCCAGCAGCTTAGGGGTGACCGTGAACACTGCAGCTTTCTTT. As protein: CASSLGVTVNTAAFF. Full variable domain (outside the CDR3, taken from reference TRBV7-9 and TRBJ1-1): DTGVSQNPRHKITKRGQNVTFRCDPISEHNRLYWYRQTLGQGPEFLTYFQNEAQLEKSRLLSDRFSAERPKGSFSTLEIQRTEQGDSAMYLCASSLGVTVNTAAFFGQGTRLTVV.

The chain uses TRBV7-9 and TRBJ1-2, with D tentatively TRBD1 (5 bases). V was pared by 4 bases and J by 10 bases, with 25 bases between. CDR3 length equals 16 residues. Germline loops: CDR1 SEHNR, CDR2 FQNEAQ (reference sequence). The CDR3 bases are TGTGCCAGCAGCTCTCAAAGAAGCGGGGGGAGCGATGACTACACCTTC. Its protein product is CASSSQRSGGSDDYTF. The full variable domain, rest sourced from reference TRBV7-9 and TRBJ1-2, is DTGVSQNPRHKITKRGQNVTFRCDPISEHNRLYWYRQTLGQGPEFLTYFQNEAQLEKSRLLSDRFSAERPKGSFSTLEIQRTEQGDSAMYLCASSSQRSGGSDDYTFGSGTRLTVV.

The chain combines TRBV7-9 with TRBJ2-3, with 7 bases matching TRBD2. The V gene's germline CDR1 is SEHNR and CDR2 FQNEAQ (reference sequence). With 4 bases clipped from V and 11 bases from J, the junction kept 12 bases outside the gene matches. This CDR3 comprises 14 residues. CDR3 bases: TGTGCCAGCAGCTATCCGGGGGGTCCCGGTAGGCAGTATTTT. This sequence encodes CASSYPGGPGRQYF.

The chain recombines TRBV5-4 with TRBJ2-5; 8 positions agree with TRBD2. Trimming took 2 bases from V and 0 from J; bases not matched to a gene: 9. This CDR3 is 17 amino acids long. Germline values: CDR1 SGHNT, CDR2 YYREEE (reference sequence). The CDR3 DNA reads TGTGCCAGCAGCTTTACTAGCGGAGACAGGTACCAAGAGACCCAGTACTTC. This encodes CASSFTSGDRYQETQYF. The variable domain in full, with the rest retrieved from reference TRBV5-4 and TRBJ2-5, is ETGVTQSPTHLIKTRGQQVTLRCSSQSGHNTVSWYQQALGQGPQFIFQYYREEENGRGNFPPRFSGLQFPNYSSELNVNALELDDSALYLCASSFTSGDRYQETQYFGPGTRLLVL.

The V and J genes are TRBV19 and TRBJ2-7; perhaps TRBD1 as D (5 bases). CDR1 is LNHDA, CDR2 SQIVND, per germline (reference sequence). The CDR3 totals 15 residues. V was cut by 5 bases and J by 0 bases, with 14 bases left in between. In nucleotides, the CDR3 is TGTGCCAGTAGTGTGACAGAGTTGAGCTCCTACGAGCAGTACTTC. This gives the protein CASSVTELSSYEQYF. Full variable domain (outside the CDR3, taken from reference TRBV19 and TRBJ2-7): DGGITQSPKYLFRKEGQNVTLSCEQNLNHDAMYWYRQDPGQGLRLIYYSQIVNDFQKGDIAEGYSVSREKKESFPLTVTSAQKNPTAFYLCASSVTELSSYEQYFGPGTRLTVT.